These T cell receptor beta chains were read from a single sample in a study of T cells after yellow fever vaccination. TCRdb processed the 5' RACE reads anew with MiXCR; each CDR3 protein has one entry. The data contain around 200,000 distinct CDR3 sequences, 9.5% to 11% of them singletons. Sequencing used CD8+ T cells sorted from PBMCs, obtained 15 days after the yellow fever booster vaccination. These receptor sequences come from a man between 18 and 35 years old who received the YFV17D yellow fever vaccine. Both conserved end residues are part of each CDR3. The D gene is left open where the match is weak. A row's size may be missing; if present it is once, few, many or a size class.

few	TRBV7-3	TRBD2	TRBJ2-7	TGTGCCAGCAGCCCCTTCGGGGGGGAGACGTACGAGCAGTACTTC	CASSPFGGETYEQYF
NA	TRBV7-9	TRBD1	TRBJ1-4	TGTGCCAGCAGCGGGACAGGGGATGATGAAAAACTGTTTTTT	CASSGTGDDEKLFF
many	TRBV4-3	NA	TRBJ1-2	TGCGCCAGCAGCCAAGCTTCTTGGGGCAGCCCCTATGGCTACACCTTC	CASSQASWGSPYGYTF
few	TRBV19	NA	TRBJ2-2	TGTGCCAGTAGTATTTGGCCGGACACCTACACCGGGGAGCTGTTTTTT	CASSIWPDTYTGELFF
many	TRBV19	NA	TRBJ1-5	TGTGCCAGTAGTATGGGGCCCAATCAGCCCCAGCATTTT	CASSMGPNQPQHF
NA	TRBV6-2/TRBV6-3	TRBD1	TRBJ2-7	TGTGCCAGCAGTTACTTCACAGGGGCCGAGCAGTACTTC	CASSYFTGAEQYF
NA	TRBV2	NA	TRBJ1-4	TGTGCCAGCAGTGAAGCGGGAAGGGAGACTAATGAAAAACTGTTTTTT	CASSEAGRETNEKLFF
few	TRBV6-6	NA	TRBJ1-2	TGTGCCAGCTTGCCCGGGTCCAGCGGCAACTATGGCTACACCTTC	CASLPGSSGNYGYTF
many	TRBV7-3	TRBD2	TRBJ2-3	TGTGCCAGCAGCTCAGGACTAGCGGGGGGTACCACAGATACGCAGTATTTT	CASSSGLAGGTTDTQYF
NA	TRBV29-1	TRBD2	TRBJ2-7	TGCAGCGTTGGGGAGGGGACGGCCTACGAGCAGTACTTC	CSVGEGTAYEQYF
NA	TRBV27	NA	TRBJ1-5	TGTGCCAGCAGTGTTGGTACAGGTTATAATCAGCCCCAGCATTTT	CASSVGTGYNQPQHF
few	TRBV29-1	NA	TRBJ2-1	TGCAGCGTTGCCTTAGCGACCTACAATGAGCAGTTCTTC	CSVALATYNEQFF
many	TRBV20-1	TRBD2	TRBJ2-1	TGCAGTGCCCGGACTAGCGGGGGTGGTGAGCAGTTCTTC	CSARTSGGGEQFF
many	TRBV7-9	TRBD1	TRBJ1-3	TGTGCCAGCAGCTTTTCCACAGGGGACTCTGGAAACACCATATATTTT	CASSFSTGDSGNTIYF
NA	TRBV7-2	NA	TRBJ2-3	TGTGCCAGCAGTACAACGGATACGCAGTATTTT	CASSTTDTQYF
few	TRBV7-9	NA	TRBJ2-5	TGTGCCAGCAGCTTACCGACGGATCAAGAGACCCAGTACTTC	CASSLPTDQETQYF
few	TRBV19	TRBD1	TRBJ1-1	TGTGCCAGTAGTGTTTTAAGGAACAGGGGGCATTCTTCGTCAGCTTTCTTT	CASSVLRNRGHSSSAFF